This entry is about one T cell receptor (beta chain). What it recognizes is unknown. CDR1 MNHEY and CDR2 SVGAGI come from the germline V gene. There are 13 residues in the CDR3. cDNA libraries for TRB were generated by 5' RACE incorporating UMI labels. For each CDR3 protein, TCRdb gives one entry from its re-call of the 5' RACE reads, without DNA. The sample totals roughly 80,000 distinct CDR3 sequences. The data were obtained in a study of CXCR3-negative and CXCR3-positive naive CD8 T cells. About the research overall: TRB reads totalled about 135 million, about 1.5 +/- 0.3 million per library. Notes on the study in general: Diversity was high in both naive subsets and much lower in memory cells. CXCR3-expressing naive cells carried TRB CDR3s more hydrophobic than those of CXCR3-negative naive cells. Within a donor, both naive subsets shared TRBV-TRBJ usage, unlike memory cells.

The sequencing sample was made of naive CXCR3+ CD8+ T cells from blood. The subset is: CD45RO-CCR7+CD27+CD95- naive CD8+ T cells expressing CXCR3 (TNR3+). The sequence derives from a human donor in good health. Some clones in this sample may be carry-over from other donors' samples. This chain uses TRBV6-5 with TRBJ2-2. Here the CDR3 reads CASTLVENGELFF.